Only one count was recorded for the clone carrying this T cell receptor (beta chain). The sample originates from a study of T cell changes during pregnancy in multiple sclerosis. The CDR3 totals 16 residues. Germline V gives CDR1 SGDLS, CDR2 YYNGEE. V dropped 3 bases and J dropped 3; count of bases not matched to a gene: 11. Profiled with immunoSEQ multiplex PCR; TCRdb holds only in-frame clones, not every one. The sample lists about 24,000 clones; about 92% were seen once. This receptor was identified in a female donor in good health, enrolled as a control in a pregnancy study. The sequencing used CD8+ T cells from peripheral blood mononuclear cells, collected in the third trimester of pregnancy. V and J are TRBV9 and TRBJ1-2; 7 bases map to TRBD1. CDR3 loop: CASSEGQDPIYYGYTF. The CDR3 DNA sequence: TGTGCCAGCAGCGAAGGACAGGACCCAATTTACTATGGCTACACCTTC.